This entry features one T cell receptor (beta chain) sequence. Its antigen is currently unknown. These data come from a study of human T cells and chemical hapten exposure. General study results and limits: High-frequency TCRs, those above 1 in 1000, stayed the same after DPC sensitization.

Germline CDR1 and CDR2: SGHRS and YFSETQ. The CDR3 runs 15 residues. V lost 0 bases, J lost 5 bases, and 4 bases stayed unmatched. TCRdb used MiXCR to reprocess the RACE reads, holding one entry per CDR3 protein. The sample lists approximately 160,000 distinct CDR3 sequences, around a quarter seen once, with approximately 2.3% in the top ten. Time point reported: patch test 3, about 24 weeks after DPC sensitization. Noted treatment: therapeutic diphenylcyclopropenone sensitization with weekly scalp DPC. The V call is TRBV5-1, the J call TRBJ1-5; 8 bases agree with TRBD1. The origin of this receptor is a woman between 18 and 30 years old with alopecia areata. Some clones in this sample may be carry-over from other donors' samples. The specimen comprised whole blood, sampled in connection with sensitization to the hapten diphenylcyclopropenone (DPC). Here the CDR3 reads CASSLGDRGDQPQHF. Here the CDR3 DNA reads TGCGCCAGCAGCTTGGGAGACAGGGGAGATCAGCCCCAGCATTTT.